This T cell receptor (beta chain) is from a study of blood T cell repertoires in COVID-19. Measured with immunoSEQ multiplex PCR; TCRdb has only the in-frame clones, and not every one. The sample carries some 130,000 clones, about 88% recorded once. In this sample, this clone turned up a few times. V lost 3 bases, J lost 3 bases, and 11 bases lay in between. Germline CDR1 LNHDA, CDR2 SQIVND (reference sequence). The CDR3 is made up of 15 amino acids. The material sequenced was PBMCs or T cells enriched from blood (not recorded which). V and J are TRBV19 and TRBJ1-4; D ambiguous. This receptor was taken from a woman in her forties or fifties who had recovered from COVID-19. This chain's CDR3 is CASSMGPGPNEKLFF. Here the CDR3 DNA reads TGTGCCAGTAGTATGGGTCCAGGTCCTAATGAAAAACTGTTTTTT.